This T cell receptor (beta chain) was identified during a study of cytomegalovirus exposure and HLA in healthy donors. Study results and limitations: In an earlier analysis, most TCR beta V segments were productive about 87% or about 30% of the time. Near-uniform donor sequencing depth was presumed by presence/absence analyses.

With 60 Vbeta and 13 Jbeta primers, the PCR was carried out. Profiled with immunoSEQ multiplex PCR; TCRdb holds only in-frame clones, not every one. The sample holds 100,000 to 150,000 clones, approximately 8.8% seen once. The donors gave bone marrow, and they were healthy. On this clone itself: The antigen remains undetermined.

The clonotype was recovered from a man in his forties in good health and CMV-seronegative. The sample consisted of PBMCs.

This CDR3 is CATGGGSNQPQHF. CDR3 DNA: TGTGCCACGGGGGGCGGTAGCAATCAGCCCCAGCATTTT. The genes are TRBV10-3 and TRBJ1-5; possible D gene TRBD1, 6 bases. The CDR3 spans 13 residues. Trimming shortened V by 10 bases and J by 0 bases, and 10 bases separated the two germline ends. Germline-derived CDR1 and CDR2 are ENHRY and SYGVKD.